The 2 T cell receptor beta chains reported below all come from one sample, sequenced in a study of shared clonotypes between healthy human individuals. Profiling relied on immunoSEQ multiplex PCR, and the TCRdb table lists in-frame clones only, not all of them. The data contain 1 million to 1.2 million clones, roughly 77% of them seen just once; the ten biggest clones take up over 0.8%. Sequencing used memory CD4+ T cells from PBMCs. Specified subset: CD45RA-negative fraction. These receptors were taken from a man aged 18 to 35 in good health. Some clones in this sample may be carry-over from other donors' samples.

This clone was seen more than once but under ten times. The rearrangement uses TRBV10-3 and TRBJ2-1, with 8 bases aligning to TRBD2. This CDR3 contains 13 residues. Trimming cost V 9 bases and J 8 bases; bases outside gene matches: 9. CDR1 and CDR2 from the germline V gene are ENHRY and SYGVKD. The CDR3 reads CAMSGGPRDEQFF. The CDR3 DNA follows: TGTGCCATGTCGGGAGGGCCGAGGGATGAGCAGTTCTTC.

The chain carries TRBV27 and TRBJ2-5; possibly TRBD2 for D (6 bases). Germline CDR1 reads MNHEY; CDR2 reads SMNVEV (reference sequence). With 6 bases removed from V and 0 bases from J, the gap between germline ends came to 17 bases. The CDR3 has 16 residues. DNA for the CDR3: TGTGCCAGCAGCTTAGGGACTGCGAAAAACCAAGAGACCCAGTACTTC. It translates to CASSLGTAKNQETQYF.